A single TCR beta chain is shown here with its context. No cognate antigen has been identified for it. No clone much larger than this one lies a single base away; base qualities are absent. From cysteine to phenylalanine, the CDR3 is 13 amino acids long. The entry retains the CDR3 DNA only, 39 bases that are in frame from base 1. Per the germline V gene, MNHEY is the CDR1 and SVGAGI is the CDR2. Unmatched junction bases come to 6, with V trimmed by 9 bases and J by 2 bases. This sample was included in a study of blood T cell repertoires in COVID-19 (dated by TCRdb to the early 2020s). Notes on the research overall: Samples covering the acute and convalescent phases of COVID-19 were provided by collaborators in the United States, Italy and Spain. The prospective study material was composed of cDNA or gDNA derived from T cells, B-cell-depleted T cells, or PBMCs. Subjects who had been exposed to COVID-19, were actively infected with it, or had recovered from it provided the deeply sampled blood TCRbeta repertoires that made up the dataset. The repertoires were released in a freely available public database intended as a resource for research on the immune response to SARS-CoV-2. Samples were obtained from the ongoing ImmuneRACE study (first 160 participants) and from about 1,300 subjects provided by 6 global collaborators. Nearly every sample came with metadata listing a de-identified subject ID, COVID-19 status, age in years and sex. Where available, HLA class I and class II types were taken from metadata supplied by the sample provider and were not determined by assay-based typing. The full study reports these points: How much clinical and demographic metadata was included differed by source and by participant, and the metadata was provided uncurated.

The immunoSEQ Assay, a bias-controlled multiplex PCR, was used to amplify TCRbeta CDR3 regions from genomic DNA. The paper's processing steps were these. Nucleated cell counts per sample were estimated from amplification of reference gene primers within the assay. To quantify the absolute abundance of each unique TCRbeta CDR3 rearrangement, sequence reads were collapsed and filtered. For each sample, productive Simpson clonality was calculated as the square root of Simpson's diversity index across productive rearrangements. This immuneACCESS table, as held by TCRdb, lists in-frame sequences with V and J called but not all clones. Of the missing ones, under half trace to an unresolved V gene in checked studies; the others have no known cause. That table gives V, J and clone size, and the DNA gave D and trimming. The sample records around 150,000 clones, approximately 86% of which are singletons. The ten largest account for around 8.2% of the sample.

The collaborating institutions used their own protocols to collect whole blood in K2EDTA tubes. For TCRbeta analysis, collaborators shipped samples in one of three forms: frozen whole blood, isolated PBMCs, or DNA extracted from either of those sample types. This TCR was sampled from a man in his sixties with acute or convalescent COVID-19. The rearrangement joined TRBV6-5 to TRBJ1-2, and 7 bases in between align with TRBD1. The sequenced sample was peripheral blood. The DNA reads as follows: TGTGCCAGTACGACAGGGAAGAACTATGGCTACACCTTC. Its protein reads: CASTTGKNYGYTF.